A selection of T cell receptor beta chains follows, all from one sample in a study of Ad26.COV2.S vaccination and SARS-CoV-2 variants. Assay used: immunoSEQ multiplex PCR; TCRdb lists only in-frame clones, some missing. The top ten hold 1.5% to 2% of the sample, which has about 390,000 clones, 80% to 95% seen once. The sequencing used peripheral blood, collected in a trial of Ad26.COV2.S vaccine versus placebo. The receptors here all came from a person aged 18-60 years who received the Ad26.COV2.S COVID-19 vaccine or a placebo. The CDR3 runs from the conserved cysteine through the conserved F or W. The D gene is left open where the match is weak. Not every row has a clone size; where given, it reads once, few, many or a size class.

D: -
length: 11
J: TRBJ2-7
size: -
V: TRBV20-1
DNA: TGCAGTCCTTACAAGTCGTACGAGCAGTACTTC
CDR3: CSPYKSYEQYF

D: -
length: 13
J: TRBJ1-3
size: -
V: TRBV29-1
DNA: TGCAGCGTCGCTATGGGGGCTGGAAACACCATATATTTT
CDR3: CSVAMGAGNTIYF

D: -
length: 16
J: TRBJ2-1
size: -
V: TRBV4-3
DNA: TGCGCCAGCAGCCAAGCAACCGGGACGATGTACAATGAGCAGTTCTTC
CDR3: CASSQATGTMYNEQFF

D: TRBD1
length: 14
J: TRBJ1-2
size: -
V: TRBV28
DNA: TGTGCCAGCTGTGGTGGCAGGGGGGACTATGGCTACACCTTC
CDR3: CASCGGRGDYGYTF

D: -
length: 15
J: TRBJ2-2
size: -
V: TRBV7-2
DNA: TGTGCCAGCAGCTTAGTTGTCGCGAACACCGGGGAGCTGTTTTTT
CDR3: CASSLVVANTGELFF

D: -
length: 14
J: TRBJ2-7
size: -
V: TRBV6-5
DNA: TGTGCCAGCAGACTTGTAGGGGCGCTCGGCGAGCAGTACTTC
CDR3: CASRLVGALGEQYF

D: -
length: 15
J: TRBJ2-3
size: -
V: TRBV2
DNA: TGTGCCAGGTCAGGGCAGGCGGATAGCACAGATACGCAGTATTTT
CDR3: CARSGQADSTDTQYF

D: -
length: 14
J: TRBJ2-5
size: few
V: TRBV5-4
DNA: TGTGCCAGCAGCTTGAGGCAGGTACAAGAGACCCAGTACTTC
CDR3: CASSLRQVQETQYF

D: TRBD1
length: 16
J: TRBJ2-5
size: -
V: TRBV6-1
DNA: TGTGCCAGCAGTGTAACCGGGACAGGGTTTGGAGAGACCCAGTACTTC
CDR3: CASSVTGTGFGETQYF

D: -
length: 11
J: TRBJ2-5
size: -
V: TRBV20-1
DNA: TGCAGTGCTAGGACCCAAGAGCCCCAGTACTTC
CDR3: CSARTQEPQYF

D: -
length: 14
J: TRBJ1-3
size: -
V: TRBV5-4
DNA: TGTGCCAGCAGCCCAGGGAACTCTGGAAACACCATATATTTT
CDR3: CASSPGNSGNTIYF

D: -
length: 13
J: TRBJ2-2
size: once
V: TRBV3-1/TRBV3-2
DNA: TGTGCCAGCAGAGACAGTCACACCGGGGAGCTGTTTTTT
CDR3: CASRDSHTGELFF

D: TRBD1
length: 15
J: TRBJ1-5
size: -
V: TRBV4-1
DNA: TGCGCCAGCAGCACAGGGGATCGCGGAGATCAGCCCCAGCATTTT
CDR3: CASSTGDRGDQPQHF

D: -
length: 15
J: TRBJ1-6
size: -
V: TRBV7-2
DNA: TGTGCCAGCAGCCCGGTTCGCGTTAGGGATTCACCCCTCCACTTT
CDR3: CASSPVRVRDSPLHF

D: -
length: 16
J: TRBJ2-7
size: -
V: TRBV4-3
DNA: TGCGCCAGCAGCCAAGATCTGGATAACTACTCCTACGAGCAGTACTTC
CDR3: CASSQDLDNYSYEQYF

D: TRBD1
length: 15
J: TRBJ1-2
size: -
V: TRBV10-3
DNA: TGTGCCATCAGTGAGTCAGGAGGGGGCTACTATGGCTACACCTTC
CDR3: CAISESGGGYYGYTF

D: -
length: 13
J: TRBJ2-1
size: once
V: TRBV7-8
DNA: TGTGCCAGCAGCTTAGTACTATTCAATGAGCAGTTCTTC
CDR3: CASSLVLFNEQFF

D: -
length: 13
J: TRBJ1-6
size: -
V: TRBV6-5
DNA: TGTGCCAGCAGGGGGACCAATAATTCACCCCTCCACTTT
CDR3: CASRGTNNSPLHF

D: -
length: 14
J: TRBJ2-3
size: once
V: TRBV7-9
DNA: TGTGCCAGCAGCTGGGGGACAAGCACAGATACGCAGTATTTT
CDR3: CASSWGTSTDTQYF

D: TRBD1
length: 15
J: TRBJ1-2
size: -
V: TRBV18
DNA: TGTGCCAGCTCAGAGGGACAGGGGGCTAACTATGGCTACACCTTC
CDR3: CASSEGQGANYGYTF

D: -
length: 14
J: TRBJ2-7
size: -
V: TRBV19
DNA: TGTGCCAGTAGTAGGTCAGGGGTCTCGGTCGAGCAGTACTTC
CDR3: CASSRSGVSVEQYF

D: -
length: 11
J: TRBJ2-4
size: -
V: TRBV7-9
DNA: TGTGCCAGCAGCAACGGTAACATTCAGTACTTC
CDR3: CASSNGNIQYF

D: -
length: 18
J: TRBJ2-1
size: -
V: TRBV5-1
DNA: TGCGCCAGCAGCTTGATGGTCGTGGGGGCTAACTCCTACAATGAGCAGTTCTTC
CDR3: CASSLMVVGANSYNEQFF

D: -
length: 12
J: TRBJ2-2
size: -
V: TRBV7-2
DNA: TGTGCCAGCAGCTTAACCTCCGGGGAGCTGTTTTTT
CDR3: CASSLTSGELFF

D: -
length: 16
J: TRBJ2-5
size: -
V: TRBV6-5
DNA: TGTGCCAGCAGTTACTCGGTGGCAGGGGCGCAAGAGACCCAGTACTTC
CDR3: CASSYSVAGAQETQYF

D: -
length: 15
J: TRBJ1-3
size: -
V: TRBV5-6
DNA: TGTGCCAGCAGCCTAGAAGGGACCGCTGGAAACACCATATATTTT
CDR3: CASSLEGTAGNTIYF

D: -
length: 15
J: TRBJ2-3
size: -
V: TRBV28
DNA: TGTGCCAGCAGTTTAGTCGCGGTTAGCACAGATACGCAGTATTTT
CDR3: CASSLVAVSTDTQYF

D: -
length: 15
J: TRBJ1-4
size: -
V: TRBV7-9
DNA: TGTGCCAGCAGCACATCCGACGGGCATAATGAAAAACTGTTTTTT
CDR3: CASSTSDGHNEKLFF

D: TRBD1
length: 16
J: TRBJ2-4
size: -
V: TRBV10-3
DNA: TGTGCCATCAGTGAGCAACAGGGGGAGGTCAAAAACATTCAGTACTTC
CDR3: CAISEQQGEVKNIQYF

D: -
length: 13
J: TRBJ2-7
size: -
V: TRBV12-3/TRBV12-4
DNA: TGTGCCAGCAGTTTAAAGGTTTCGGGAGAGCAGTACTTC
CDR3: CASSLKVSGEQYF

D: -
length: 15
J: TRBJ2-4
size: -
V: TRBV11-2
DNA: TGTGCCAGCAGCTTCACACAGCACGCCAAAAACATTCAGTACTTC
CDR3: CASSFTQHAKNIQYF

D: -
length: 15
J: TRBJ2-7
size: -
V: TRBV5-1
DNA: TGCGCCAGCAGCTTGGTTACGGGATCCTCCTACGAGCAGTACTTC
CDR3: CASSLVTGSSYEQYF

D: -
length: 16
J: TRBJ1-3
size: once
V: TRBV6-6
DNA: TGTGCCAGCAGTTACGCGGACTTACGTTCTGGAAACACCATATATTTT
CDR3: CASSYADLRSGNTIYF

D: TRBD2
length: 19
J: TRBJ2-1
size: -
V: TRBV7-2
DNA: TGTGCCAGCAGCTCTAGCGGGGGGAGGATACAGGTATCCTACAATGAGCAGTTCTTC
CDR3: CASSSSGGRIQVSYNEQFF

D: -
length: 17
J: TRBJ1-2
size: -
V: TRBV28
DNA: TGTGCCAGCAGTTTATCCCAAACCCCAACAGCCAACTATGGCTACACCTTC
CDR3: CASSLSQTPTANYGYTF

D: -
length: 16
J: TRBJ1-5
size: -
V: TRBV28
DNA: TGTGCCAGCACCCCAGAGCTCAGGGATAGCAATCAGCCCCAGCATTTT
CDR3: CASTPELRDSNQPQHF

D: TRBD1
length: 15
J: TRBJ2-2
size: -
V: TRBV10-2
DNA: TGCGCCAGCAGTGAGCACCGACAGGGCTCCGGGGAGCTGTTTTTT
CDR3: CASSEHRQGSGELFF

D: -
length: 15
J: TRBJ2-5
size: -
V: TRBV5-5
DNA: TGTGCCAGCAGCTTCTCGCGAACCGGCGGAGAGACCCAGTACTTC
CDR3: CASSFSRTGGETQYF

D: -
length: 13
J: TRBJ2-7
size: -
V: TRBV6-1
DNA: TGTGCCAGCAGTGAGATCGGGGCCGGGGCGCAGTACTTC
CDR3: CASSEIGAGAQYF

D: -
length: 14
J: TRBJ1-1
size: -
V: TRBV4-1
DNA: TGCGCCAGCAGCCAAGTGGGACAGAACACTGAAGCTTTCTTT
CDR3: CASSQVGQNTEAFF

D: TRBD1
length: 14
J: TRBJ2-5
size: once
V: TRBV7-9
DNA: TGTGCCAGCAGCTCGGACAGGCTACAAGAGACCCAGTACTTC
CDR3: CASSSDRLQETQYF

D: TRBD2
length: 17
J: TRBJ2-1
size: -
V: TRBV5-4
DNA: TGTGCCAGCAGCTTGGTGGGTCTAGCGGGGGTTTACAATGAGCAGTTCTTC
CDR3: CASSLVGLAGVYNEQFF

D: TRBD1
length: 16
J: TRBJ1-5
size: -
V: TRBV24-1
DNA: TGTGCCACCAGGGCTCCGGGACAGGATAGCAATCAGCCCCAGCATTTT
CDR3: CATRAPGQDSNQPQHF

D: -
length: 15
J: TRBJ2-1
size: -
V: TRBV28
DNA: TGTGCCAGCTCGAGGGGGGGGTTCTCCTACAATGAGCAGTTCTTC
CDR3: CASSRGGFSYNEQFF

D: -
length: 15
J: TRBJ2-1
size: -
V: TRBV28
DNA: TGTGCCAGCAGTTTAACGCGGGGGCCATACAATGAGCAGTTCTTC
CDR3: CASSLTRGPYNEQFF

D: TRBD2
length: 17
J: TRBJ2-5
size: -
V: TRBV5-4
DNA: TGTGCCAGCAGCCAATATCGGCTAGCGGGAGTCCAAGAGACCCAGTACTTC
CDR3: CASSQYRLAGVQETQYF

D: TRBD1
length: 14
J: TRBJ2-1
size: -
V: TRBV7-2
DNA: TGTGCCAGCAACCAGGGACAGGGGTACAATGAGCAGTTCTTC
CDR3: CASNQGQGYNEQFF

D: -
length: 11
J: TRBJ1-2
size: once
V: TRBV2
DNA: TGTGCCAGCGGGCAGAACTATGGCTACACCTTC
CDR3: CASGQNYGYTF